This T cell receptor beta chain was documented in a study of blood T cell repertoires in COVID-19. As for the study in general: Acute and convalescent COVID-19 samples came from the United States, Italy and Spain. PBMCs, B-cell-depleted T cells, or T cells provided the cDNA or gDNA that made up the material.

Per the study methods: Reference gene primer amplification yielded estimated nucleated cell counts. The repertoire was sequenced with immunoSEQ multiplex PCR; TCRdb's copy has only in-frame clones and lacks some. From that table come the V and J calls and clone size; the DNA was used to work out D and trimming. The sample lists roughly 410,000 clones; around 87% were seen once. There are 13 residues in the CDR3. From germline, CDR1 is KGHSH and CDR2 LQKENI. Trimming shortened V by 6 bases and J by 8 bases, and 14 bases separated the two germline ends. This clonotype originated in a woman aged 60-70 years with COVID-19, enrolled during active disease. The chain carries TRBV18 and TRBJ2-1, with D maybe TRBD2 (6 bases). The material sequenced was peripheral blood. For the CDR3, the DNA is TGTGCCAGCTCTCAAAACACGGGAGATGAGCAGTTCTTC. This translates into CASSQNTGDEQFF.